The rows below give T cell receptor beta chains drawn from one sample of a study of blood T cell repertoires in COVID-19. Libraries were prepared by immunoSEQ multiplex PCR; TCRdb keeps only in-frame clonotypes and omits some of them. The table includes roughly 130,000 clones, roughly 80% detected once. Sequencing was carried out using peripheral blood. These receptors all come from a woman between 25 and 40 years old who had recovered from COVID-19. Each CDR3 is given with its conserved first and last residue. The D gene is left open where the match is weak. Rows give clone size only sometimes, using once, few, many, or a class for an expanded clone.

TRBD1,once,TRBV27,TRBJ2-1,17,TGTGCCAGCAGTTCGAGAGCAGGGGGAAGGTCCTACAATGAGCAGTTCTTC,CASSSRAGGRSYNEQFF
.,.,TRBV11-3,TRBJ2-7,14,TGTGCCAGCAGCCCCGGGGGGCAGTCCTACGAGCAGTACTTC,CASSPGGQSYEQYF
.,.,TRBV5-6,TRBJ1-2,17,TGTGCCAGCAGCTCGGGAGGGAAGGAGAGAGCGAGTAATGGCTACACCTTC,CASSSGGKERASNGYTF
.,.,TRBV18,TRBJ2-1,16,TGTGCCAGCTCACCACCCCATGCGGGGTCCTACAATGAGCAGTTCTTC,CASSPPHAGSYNEQFF
.,.,TRBV5-5,TRBJ1-1,13,TGTGCCAGCAGCGTGCGCCGCCAAACTGAAGCTTTCTTT,CASSVRRQTEAFF
.,.,TRBV19,TRBJ1-1,17,TGTGCCAGTACCCGACGCGGGGGGGCTCGTGAGAACACTGAAGCTTTCTTT,CASTRRGGARENTEAFF
.,.,TRBV29-1,TRBJ1-1,13,TGCAGCGGGGGGGAGGTCTTTAACACTGAAGCTTTCTTT,CSGGEVFNTEAFF
.,.,TRBV5-1,TRBJ1-4,18,TGCGCCAGCAGCTTGCTCCCCATTGTCGGGGGGGGGAATGAAAAACTGTTTTTT,CASSLLPIVGGGNEKLFF
TRBD1,.,TRBV6-5,TRBJ2-7,14,TGTGCCAGCAGTTTACAGGGGGACCTCTCCGAGCAGTACTTC,CASSLQGDLSEQYF
TRBD1,.,TRBV30,TRBJ1-5,14,TGTGCCTGGAGTGAGGGACAGGGGAACCAGCCCCAGCATTTT,CAWSEGQGNQPQHF
.,.,TRBV13,TRBJ2-5,15,TGTGCCAGCAGCTTAGGGCGGCTCCGGCCAGAGACCCAGTACTTC,CASSLGRLRPETQYF
TRBD1,.,TRBV15,TRBJ2-7,13,TGTGCCACCAGCCGAGGGGACAGCTACGAGCAGTACTTC,CATSRGDSYEQYF
TRBD1,.,TRBV7-2,TRBJ2-7,15,TGTGCCAGCAGCCCCAGCCGGGACAGGGTGTACGAGCAGTACTTC,CASSPSRDRVYEQYF
.,.,TRBV6-5,TRBJ2-1,12,TGTGCCAGCAAGAGCGACTACAATGAGCAGTTCTTC,CASKSDYNEQFF
.,once,TRBV3-1/TRBV3-2,TRBJ1-6,12,TGTGCCAGCAGCCGAGATAATTCACCCCTCCACTTT,CASSRDNSPLHF
.,once,TRBV18,TRBJ2-1,16,TGTGCCAGCTCACTAAAGGGACTTGCCGACTACAATGAGCAGTTCTTC,CASSLKGLADYNEQFF
.,few,TRBV4-1,TRBJ1-3,16,TGCGCCAGCAGCCAGTCGGACTTGATTTCTGGAAACACCATATATTTT,CASSQSDLISGNTIYF
TRBD2,.,TRBV18,TRBJ2-7,14,TGTGCCAGCTCACCCGGGACTAGTAGGTACGAGCAGTACTTC,CASSPGTSRYEQYF
.,.,TRBV18,TRBJ2-5,13,TGTGCCAGCTCACCAACGGGGCAAGAGACCCAGTACTTC,CASSPTGQETQYF
.,.,TRBV30,TRBJ1-1,14,TGTGCCTGGAGAAGTGGCAGGGTGAACACTAAAGCTTTCTTT,CAWRSGRVNTKAFF
.,.,TRBV9,TRBJ2-1,13,TGTGCCAGCAGCGTAGATAGCAGCAATGAGCAGTTCTTC,CASSVDSSNEQFF
.,.,TRBV12-3/TRBV12-4,TRBJ1-1,11,TGTGCCAGCAGGGGGGGCACTGAAGCTTTCTTT,CASRGGTEAFF
TRBD2,.,TRBV5-1,TRBJ2-3,15,TGCGCCAGCAGCCCGGGAGGCTCTAGCACAGATACGCAGTATTTT,CASSPGGSSTDTQYF
.,.,TRBV3-1/TRBV3-2,TRBJ1-1,13,TGTGCCAGCAGCCTCGAGGGGAACACTGAAGCTTTCTTT,CASSLEGNTEAFF
.,once,TRBV3-1/TRBV3-2,TRBJ1-2,13,TGTGCCAGCAGTCCCCGGGACGGGAGAGGCTACACCTTC,CASSPRDGRGYTF
.,.,TRBV20-1,TRBJ2-1,14,TGCAGTGCTAGTAAACAGGCAACATACAATGAGCAGTTCTTC,CSASKQATYNEQFF
.,.,TRBV6-5,TRBJ2-3,15,TGTGCCAGCAGTTACTCTTTAGCTAACTCAGATACGCAGTATTTT,CASSYSLANSDTQYF
.,.,TRBV6-4,TRBJ2-3,13,TGTGCCAGCAGTGACAGACTCACAGATACGCAGTATTTT,CASSDRLTDTQYF
TRBD1,.,TRBV29-1,TRBJ1-1,15,TGCAGCGTTGATATGACAGGGGTTATGAACACTGAAGCTTTCTTT,CSVDMTGVMNTEAFF
TRBD1,.,TRBV7-8,TRBJ1-2,17,TGTGCCAGCAGCTTAGTTTGGGACAGCGACTTCAACTATGGCTACACCTTC,CASSLVWDSDFNYGYTF
TRBD1,.,TRBV7-8,TRBJ1-1,16,TGTGCCAGCAGCTTAGCCCCCGGGACAGTGAACACTGAAGCTTTCTTT,CASSLAPGTVNTEAFF
TRBD1,.,TRBV15,TRBJ2-1,17,TGTGCCACCAGCTTTCAACCTCCGGGACAGGGAGGCGATGAGCAGTTCTTC,CATSFQPPGQGGDEQFF
TRBD2,.,TRBV2,TRBJ2-1,15,TGTGCCAGTAGAACCCGGCCTAGCGGGGGCAATGAGCAGTTCTTC,CASRTRPSGGNEQFF
.,.,TRBV13,TRBJ2-5,19,TGTGCCAGCAGTTTTGGTGTTGGCGGAGGGGAAGAGTTTAGGGAGACCCAGTACTTC,CASSFGVGGGEEFRETQYF
.,.,TRBV6-6,TRBJ1-5,14,TGTGCCAGCAGTGACATAAATAGCAATCAGCCCCAGCATTTT,CASSDINSNQPQHF
.,.,TRBV10-1,TRBJ2-1,14,TGCGCCAGCAGTGAGTCGGTGGGAGCCAATGAGCAGTTCTTC,CASSESVGANEQFF
TRBD1,.,TRBV27,TRBJ2-1,16,TGTGCCAGCACTTCATCCGGGACAGGAGACTACAATGAGCAGTTCTTC,CASTSSGTGDYNEQFF